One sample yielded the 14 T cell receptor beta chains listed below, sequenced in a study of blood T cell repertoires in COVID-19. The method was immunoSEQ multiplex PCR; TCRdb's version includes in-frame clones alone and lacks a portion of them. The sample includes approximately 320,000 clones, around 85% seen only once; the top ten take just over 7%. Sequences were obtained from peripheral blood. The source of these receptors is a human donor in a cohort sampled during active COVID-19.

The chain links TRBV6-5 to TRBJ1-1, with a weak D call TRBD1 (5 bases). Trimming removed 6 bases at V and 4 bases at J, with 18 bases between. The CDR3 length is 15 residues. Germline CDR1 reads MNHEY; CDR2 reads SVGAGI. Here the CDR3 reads CASSARVEGVTEAFF. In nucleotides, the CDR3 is TGTGCCAGCAGCGCTAGGGTGGAAGGGGTCACTGAAGCTTTCTTT.

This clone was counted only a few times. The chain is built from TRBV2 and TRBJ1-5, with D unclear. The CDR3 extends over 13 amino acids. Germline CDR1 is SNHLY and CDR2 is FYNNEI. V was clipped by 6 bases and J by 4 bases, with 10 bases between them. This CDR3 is CASRFVVNQPQHF. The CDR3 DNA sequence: TGTGCCAGCAGGTTTGTAGTGAATCAGCCCCAGCATTTT.

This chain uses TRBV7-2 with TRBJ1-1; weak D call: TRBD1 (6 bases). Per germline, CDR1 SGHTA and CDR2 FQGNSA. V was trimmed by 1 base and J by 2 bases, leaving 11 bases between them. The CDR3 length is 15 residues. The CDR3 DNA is TGTGCCAGCAGCTTAGAAGGGGGGGGAAACACTGAAGCTTTCTTT. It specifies CASSLEGGGNTEAFF.

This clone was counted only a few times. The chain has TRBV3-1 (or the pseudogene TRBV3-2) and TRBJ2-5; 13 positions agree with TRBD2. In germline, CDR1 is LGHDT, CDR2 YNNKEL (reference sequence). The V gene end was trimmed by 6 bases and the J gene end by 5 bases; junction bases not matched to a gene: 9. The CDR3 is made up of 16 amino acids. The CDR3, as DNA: TGTGCCAGCAGTGGAACTAGCGGGGGGGCCTCGGAGACCCAGTACTTC. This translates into CASSGTSGGASETQYF.

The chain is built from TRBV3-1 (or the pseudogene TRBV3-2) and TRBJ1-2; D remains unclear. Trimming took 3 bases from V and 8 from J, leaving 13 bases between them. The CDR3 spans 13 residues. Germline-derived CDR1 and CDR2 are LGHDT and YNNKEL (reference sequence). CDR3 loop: CASSQAPGMGYTF. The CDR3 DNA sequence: TGTGCCAGCAGCCAGGCGCCCGGGATGGGCTACACCTTC.

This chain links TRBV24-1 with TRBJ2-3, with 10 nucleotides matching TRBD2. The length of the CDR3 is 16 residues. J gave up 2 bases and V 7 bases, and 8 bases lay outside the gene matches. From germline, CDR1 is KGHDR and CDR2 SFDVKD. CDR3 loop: CATSDGLAEHTDTQYF. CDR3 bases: TGTGCCACCAGCGACGGACTAGCGGAACACACAGATACGCAGTATTTT.

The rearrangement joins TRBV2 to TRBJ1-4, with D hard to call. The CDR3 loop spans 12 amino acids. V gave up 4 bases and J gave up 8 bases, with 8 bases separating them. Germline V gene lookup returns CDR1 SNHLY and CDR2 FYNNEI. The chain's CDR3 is CASSGGVEKLFF. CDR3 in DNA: TGTGCCAGCAGTGGAGGAGTGGAAAAACTGTTTTTT.

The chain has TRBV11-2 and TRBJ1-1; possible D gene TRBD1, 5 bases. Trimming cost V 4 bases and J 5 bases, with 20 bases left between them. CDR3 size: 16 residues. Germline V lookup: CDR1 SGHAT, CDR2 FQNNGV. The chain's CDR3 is CASSYGLGRFRTEAFF. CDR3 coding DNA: TGTGCCAGCAGCTATGGGCTGGGGCGTTTTAGGACTGAAGCTTTCTTT. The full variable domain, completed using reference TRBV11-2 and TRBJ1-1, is EAGVAQSPRYKIIEKRQSVAFWCNPISGHATLYWYQQILGQGPKLLIQFQNNGVVDDSQLPKDRFSAERLKGVDSTLKIQPAKLEDSAVYLCASSYGLGRFRTEAFFGQGTRLTVV.

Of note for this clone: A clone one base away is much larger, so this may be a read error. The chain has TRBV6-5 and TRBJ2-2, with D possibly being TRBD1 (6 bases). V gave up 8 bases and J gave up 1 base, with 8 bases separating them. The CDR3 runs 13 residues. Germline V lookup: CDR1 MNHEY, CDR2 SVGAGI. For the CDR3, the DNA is TGTGCCAGCCGACAGGTGAACACCGGGGAGCTGTTTTTT. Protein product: CASRQVNTGELFF.

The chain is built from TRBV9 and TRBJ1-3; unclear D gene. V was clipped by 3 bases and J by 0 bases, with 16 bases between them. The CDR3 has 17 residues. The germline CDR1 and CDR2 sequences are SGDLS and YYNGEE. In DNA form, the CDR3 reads TGTGCCAGCAGCGCGACCAACAGCAGATTCTCTGGAAACACCATATATTTT. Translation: CASSATNSRFSGNTIYF.

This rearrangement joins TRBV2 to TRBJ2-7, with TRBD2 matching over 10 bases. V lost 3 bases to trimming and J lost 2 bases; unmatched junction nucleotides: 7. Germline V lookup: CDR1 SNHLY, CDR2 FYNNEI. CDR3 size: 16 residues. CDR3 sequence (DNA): TGTGCCAGCAGTGAGGACCGTAGCGGGGGGACCTACGAGCAGTACTTC. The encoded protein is CASSEDRSGGTYEQYF.

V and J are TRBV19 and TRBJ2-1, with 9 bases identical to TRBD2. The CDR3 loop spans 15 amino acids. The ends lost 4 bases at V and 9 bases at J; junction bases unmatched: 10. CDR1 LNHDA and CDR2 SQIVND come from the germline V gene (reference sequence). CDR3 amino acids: CASSRRELAGSEQFF. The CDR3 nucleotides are TGTGCCAGTAGTAGACGGGAGCTAGCGGGGTCTGAGCAGTTCTTC. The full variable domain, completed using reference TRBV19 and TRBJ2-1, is DGGITQSPKYLFRKEGQNVTLSCEQNLNHDAMYWYRQDPGQGLRLIYYSQIVNDFQKGDIAEGYSVSREKKESFPLTVTSAQKNPTAFYLCASSRRELAGSEQFFGPGTRLTVL.

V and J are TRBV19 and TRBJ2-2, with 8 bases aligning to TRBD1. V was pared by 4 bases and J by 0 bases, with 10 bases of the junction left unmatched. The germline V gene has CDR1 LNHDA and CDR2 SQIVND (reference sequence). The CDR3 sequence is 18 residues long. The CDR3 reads CASSTPKPGQANTGELFF. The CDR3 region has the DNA TGTGCCAGTAGTACACCAAAGCCGGGACAGGCGAACACCGGGGAGCTGTTTTTT.

CDR3 in amino acids: CASSRDSRERYGYTF. The CDR3 DNA is TGTGCCAGCAGCAGGGATTCAAGGGAGAGGTATGGCTACACCTTC. The chain links TRBV7-9 to TRBJ1-2; unclear D gene. The CDR3 spans 15 residues. The germline V and J ends were trimmed by 5 bases and 5 bases, with 18 bases remaining between them. Germline CDR1 and CDR2: SEHNR and FQNEAQ (reference sequence). Supplemented by reference TRBV7-9 and TRBJ1-2, the full variable domain reads DTGVSQNPRHKITKRGQNVTFRCDPISEHNRLYWYRQTLGQGPEFLTYFQNEAQLEKSRLLSDRFSAERPKGSFSTLEIQRTEQGDSAMYLCASSRDSRERYGYTFGSGTRLTVV.